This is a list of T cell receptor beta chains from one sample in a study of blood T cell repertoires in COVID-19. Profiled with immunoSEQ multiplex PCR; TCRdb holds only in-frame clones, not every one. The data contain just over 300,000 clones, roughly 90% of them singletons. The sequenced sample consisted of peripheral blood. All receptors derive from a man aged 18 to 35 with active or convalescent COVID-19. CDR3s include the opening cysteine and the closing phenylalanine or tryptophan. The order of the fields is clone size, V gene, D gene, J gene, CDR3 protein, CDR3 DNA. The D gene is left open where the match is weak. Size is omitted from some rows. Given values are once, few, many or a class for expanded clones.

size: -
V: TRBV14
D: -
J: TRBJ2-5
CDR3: CASSQSLYEETQYF
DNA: TGTGCCAGCAGCCAGAGCCTGTATGAGGAGACCCAGTACTTC

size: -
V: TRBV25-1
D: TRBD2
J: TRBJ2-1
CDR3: CASRISGTNNEQFF
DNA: TGTGCCAGCAGAATTAGCGGGACAAACAATGAGCAGTTCTTC

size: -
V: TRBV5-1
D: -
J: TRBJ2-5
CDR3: CASSRMMGSGQETQYF
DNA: TGCGCCAGCAGCCGCATGATGGGTAGCGGACAAGAGACCCAGTACTTC

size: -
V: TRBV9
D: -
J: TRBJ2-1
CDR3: CASSVGWGWRASSYNEQFF
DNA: TGTGCCAGCAGCGTAGGGTGGGGTTGGCGGGCCTCCTCCTACAATGAGCAGTTCTTC

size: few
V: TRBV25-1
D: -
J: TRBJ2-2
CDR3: CASSEQINTGELFF
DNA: TGTGCCAGCAGTGAACAGATTAACACCGGGGAGCTGTTTTTT

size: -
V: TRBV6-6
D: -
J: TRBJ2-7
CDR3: CASSYGSAEQYF
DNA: TGTGCCAGCAGTTACGGGAGCGCGGAGCAGTACTTC

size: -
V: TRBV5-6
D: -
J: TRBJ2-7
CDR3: CASSLVGSEQYF
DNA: TGTGCCAGCAGCTTGGTTGGGAGCGAGCAGTACTTC

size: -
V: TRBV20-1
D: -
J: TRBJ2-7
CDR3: CSPRQGGEQYF
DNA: TGCAGCCCTCGACAGGGAGGCGAGCAGTACTTC

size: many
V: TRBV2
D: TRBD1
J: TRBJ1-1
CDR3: CASSDRGRKAFF
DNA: TGTGCCAGTTCGGACAGGGGGCGAAAAGCTTTCTTT

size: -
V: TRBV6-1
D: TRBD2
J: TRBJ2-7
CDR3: CASSAPGTTNSYEQYF
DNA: TGTGCCAGCAGTGCCCCCGGGACTACAAACTCCTACGAGCAGTACTTC

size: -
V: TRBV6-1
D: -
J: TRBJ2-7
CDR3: CASSEGREQYF
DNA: TGTGCCAGCAGTGAGGGGCGGGAGCAGTACTTC

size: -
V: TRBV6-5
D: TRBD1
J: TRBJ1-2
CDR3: CASSYSGGPSGYTF
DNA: TGTGCCAGCAGTTATTCAGGGGGTCCCTCTGGCTACACCTTC

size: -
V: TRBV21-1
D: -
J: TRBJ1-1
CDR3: CATLGQGTEAFF
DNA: TGTGCCACCTTAGGACAGGGCACTGAAGCTTTCTTT

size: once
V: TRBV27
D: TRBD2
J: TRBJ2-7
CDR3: CASSVSGSYEQYF
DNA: TGTGCCAGCAGTGTGAGCGGGAGCTACGAGCAGTACTTC

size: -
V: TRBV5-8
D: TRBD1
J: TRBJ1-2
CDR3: CASSRNRYRTGANYGYTF
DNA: TGTGCCAGCAGCCGAAACCGGTACAGGACAGGAGCTAACTATGGCTACACCTTC

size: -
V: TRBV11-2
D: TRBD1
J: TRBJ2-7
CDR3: CASSLEGAGGYEQYF
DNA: TGTGCCAGCAGCTTAGAAGGGGCAGGGGGCTACGAGCAGTACTTC

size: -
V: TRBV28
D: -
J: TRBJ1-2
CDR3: CASSLYGLGYTF
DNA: TGTGCCAGCAGTTTATACGGTTTGGGCTACACCTTC

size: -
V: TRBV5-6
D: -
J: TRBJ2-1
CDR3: CASSFFGIRHNEQFF
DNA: TGTGCCAGCAGCTTTTTCGGGATCAGGCACAATGAGCAGTTCTTC

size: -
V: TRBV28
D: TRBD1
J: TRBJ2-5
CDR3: CASSRRTGGRETQYF
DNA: TGTGCCAGCAGTAGAAGGACAGGGGGGCGGGAGACCCAGTACTTC

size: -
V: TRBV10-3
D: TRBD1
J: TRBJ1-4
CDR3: CAISEVRGRVGGNNEKLFF
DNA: TGTGCCATCAGTGAAGTGAGGGGGCGAGTAGGCGGAAATAATGAAAAACTGTTTTTT

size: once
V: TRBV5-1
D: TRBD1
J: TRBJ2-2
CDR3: CASSFRDRGAITGELFF
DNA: TGCGCCAGCAGCTTTAGGGACAGGGGCGCAATAACCGGGGAGCTGTTTTTT

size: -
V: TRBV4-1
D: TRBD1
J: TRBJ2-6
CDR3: CASSQASQGVSGANVLTF
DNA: TGCGCCAGCAGCCAAGCAAGTCAGGGGGTATCTGGGGCCAACGTCCTGACTTTC

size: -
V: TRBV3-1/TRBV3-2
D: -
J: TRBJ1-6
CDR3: CASSQGPHNSPLHF
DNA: TGTGCCAGCAGCCAGGGGCCACATAATTCACCCCTCCACTTT

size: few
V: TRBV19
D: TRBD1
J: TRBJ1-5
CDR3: CASSIGRGLNQPQHF
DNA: TGTGCCAGTAGTATTGGCAGGGGGCTCAATCAGCCCCAGCATTTT

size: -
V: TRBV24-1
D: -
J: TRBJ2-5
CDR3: CATSDPDGEQETQYF
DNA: TGTGCCACCAGTGACCCGGACGGGGAACAAGAGACCCAGTACTTC

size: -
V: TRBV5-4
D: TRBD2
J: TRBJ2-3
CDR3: CASSFAGGRTDTQYF
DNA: TGTGCCAGCAGCTTCGCGGGGGGGAGAACAGATACGCAGTATTTT

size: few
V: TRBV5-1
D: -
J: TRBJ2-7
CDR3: CASSAAGHEQYF
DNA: TGCGCCAGCAGCGCCGCGGGGCACGAGCAGTACTTC

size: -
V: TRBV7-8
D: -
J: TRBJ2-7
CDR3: CASSLRQFNEQYF
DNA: TGTGCCAGCAGCTTACGACAGTTCAACGAGCAGTACTTC

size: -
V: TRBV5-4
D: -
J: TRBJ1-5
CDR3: CASSLYGQGAEHF
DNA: TGTGCCAGCAGCTTATATGGGCAGGGCGCTGAGCATTTT